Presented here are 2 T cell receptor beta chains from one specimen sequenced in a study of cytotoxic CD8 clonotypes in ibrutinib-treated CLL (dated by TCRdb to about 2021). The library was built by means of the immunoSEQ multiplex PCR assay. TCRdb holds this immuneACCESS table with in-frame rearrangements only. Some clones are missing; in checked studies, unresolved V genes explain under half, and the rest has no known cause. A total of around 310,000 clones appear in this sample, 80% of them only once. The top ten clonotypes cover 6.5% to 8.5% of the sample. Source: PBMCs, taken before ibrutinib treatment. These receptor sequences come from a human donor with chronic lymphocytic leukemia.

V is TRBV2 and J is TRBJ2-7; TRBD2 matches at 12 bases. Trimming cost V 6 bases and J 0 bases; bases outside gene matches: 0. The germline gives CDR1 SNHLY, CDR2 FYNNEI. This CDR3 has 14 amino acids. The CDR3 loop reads CASRTSGSSYEQYF. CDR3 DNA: TGTGCCAGCAGGACTAGCGGGAGCTCCTACGAGCAGTACTTC.

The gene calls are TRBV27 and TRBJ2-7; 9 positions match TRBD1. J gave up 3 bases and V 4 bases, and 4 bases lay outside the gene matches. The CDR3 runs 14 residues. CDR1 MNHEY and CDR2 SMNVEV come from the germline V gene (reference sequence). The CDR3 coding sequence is TGTGCCAGCAGTTCGGCGACAGGGGGCTACGAGCAGTACTTC. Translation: CASSSATGGYEQYF.